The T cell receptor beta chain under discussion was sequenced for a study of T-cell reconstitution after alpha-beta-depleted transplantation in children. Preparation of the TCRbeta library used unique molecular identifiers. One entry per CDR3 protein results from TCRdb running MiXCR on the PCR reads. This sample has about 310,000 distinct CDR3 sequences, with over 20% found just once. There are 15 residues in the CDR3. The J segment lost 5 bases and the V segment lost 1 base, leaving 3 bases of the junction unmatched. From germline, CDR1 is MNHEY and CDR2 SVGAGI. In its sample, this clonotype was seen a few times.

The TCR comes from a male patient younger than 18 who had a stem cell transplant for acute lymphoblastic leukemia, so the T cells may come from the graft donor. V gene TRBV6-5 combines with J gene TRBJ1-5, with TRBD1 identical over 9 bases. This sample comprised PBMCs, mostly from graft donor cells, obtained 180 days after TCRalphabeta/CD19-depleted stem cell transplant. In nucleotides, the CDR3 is TGTGCCAGCAGTTACTACAGGGGGCGGGATCAGCCCCAGCATTTT. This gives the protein CASSYYRGRDQPQHF.